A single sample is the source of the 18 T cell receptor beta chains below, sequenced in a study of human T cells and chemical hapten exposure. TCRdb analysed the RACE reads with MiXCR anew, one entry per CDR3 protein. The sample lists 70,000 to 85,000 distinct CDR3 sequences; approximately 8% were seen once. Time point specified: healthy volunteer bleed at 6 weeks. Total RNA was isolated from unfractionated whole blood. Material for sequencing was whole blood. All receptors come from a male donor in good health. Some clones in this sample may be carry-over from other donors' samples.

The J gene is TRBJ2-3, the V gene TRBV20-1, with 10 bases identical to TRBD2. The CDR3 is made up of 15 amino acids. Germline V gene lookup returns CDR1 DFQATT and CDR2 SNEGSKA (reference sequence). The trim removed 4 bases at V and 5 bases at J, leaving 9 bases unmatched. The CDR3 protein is CSATPLAGVLDTQYF. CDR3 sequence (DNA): TGCAGTGCTACGCCCCTAGCGGGAGTATTAGATACGCAGTATTTT.

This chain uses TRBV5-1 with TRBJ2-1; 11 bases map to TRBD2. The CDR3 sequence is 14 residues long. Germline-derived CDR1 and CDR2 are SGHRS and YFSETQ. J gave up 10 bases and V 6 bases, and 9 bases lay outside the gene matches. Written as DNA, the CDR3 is TGCGCCAGCAAAGTAGCGGGGGGGCCAGGGGAGCAGTTCTTC. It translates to CASKVAGGPGEQFF.

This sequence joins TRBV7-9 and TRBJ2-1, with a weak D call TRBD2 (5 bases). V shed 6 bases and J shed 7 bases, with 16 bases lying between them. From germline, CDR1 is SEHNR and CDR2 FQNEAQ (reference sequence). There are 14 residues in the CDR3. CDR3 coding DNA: TGTGCCAGCAGTCCAGGACTGTCTAGGAATGAGCAGTTCTTC. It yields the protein CASSPGLSRNEQFF.

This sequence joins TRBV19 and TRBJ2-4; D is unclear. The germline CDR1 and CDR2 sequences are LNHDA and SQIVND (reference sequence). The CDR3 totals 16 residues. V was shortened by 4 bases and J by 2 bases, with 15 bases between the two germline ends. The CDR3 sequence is CASSTWSMESKNIQYF. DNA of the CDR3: TGTGCCAGTAGTACCTGGAGTATGGAATCCAAAAACATTCAGTACTTC.

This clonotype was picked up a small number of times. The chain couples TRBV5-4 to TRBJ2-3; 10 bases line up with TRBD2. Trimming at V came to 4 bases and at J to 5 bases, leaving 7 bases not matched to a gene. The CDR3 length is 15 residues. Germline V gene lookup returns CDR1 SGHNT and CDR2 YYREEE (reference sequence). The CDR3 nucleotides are TGTGCCAGCAGCCCTAGCGGGAGCCCCCAAGATACGCAGTATTTT. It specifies CASSPSGSPQDTQYF. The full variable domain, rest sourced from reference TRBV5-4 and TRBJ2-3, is ETGVTQSPTHLIKTRGQQVTLRCSSQSGHNTVSWYQQALGQGPQFIFQYYREEENGRGNFPPRFSGLQFPNYSSELNVNALELDDSALYLCASSPSGSPQDTQYFGPGTRLTVL.

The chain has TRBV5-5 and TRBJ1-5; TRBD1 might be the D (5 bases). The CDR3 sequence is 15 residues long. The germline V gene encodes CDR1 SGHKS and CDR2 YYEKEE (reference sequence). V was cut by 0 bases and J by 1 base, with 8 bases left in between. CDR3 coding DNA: TGTGCCAGCAGCTTGGCGGGGGGAAGCAATCAGCCCCAGCATTTT. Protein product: CASSLAGGSNQPQHF.

The CDR3: CASSLVTQYGYTF. Here the CDR3 DNA reads TGTGCCAGCAGCTTAGTGACACAGTATGGCTACACCTTC. The chain is built from TRBV7-2 and TRBJ1-2, with no clear D. Germline V gives CDR1 SGHTA, CDR2 FQGNSA. With 1 base removed from V and 5 bases from J, the gap between germline ends came to 8 bases. The CDR3 is 13 amino acids.

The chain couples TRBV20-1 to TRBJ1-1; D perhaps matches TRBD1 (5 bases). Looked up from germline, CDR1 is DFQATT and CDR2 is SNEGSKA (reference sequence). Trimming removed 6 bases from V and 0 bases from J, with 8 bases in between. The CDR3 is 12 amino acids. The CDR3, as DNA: TGCAGTGCCGGGACCATGAACACTGAAGCTTTCTTT. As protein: CSAGTMNTEAFF.

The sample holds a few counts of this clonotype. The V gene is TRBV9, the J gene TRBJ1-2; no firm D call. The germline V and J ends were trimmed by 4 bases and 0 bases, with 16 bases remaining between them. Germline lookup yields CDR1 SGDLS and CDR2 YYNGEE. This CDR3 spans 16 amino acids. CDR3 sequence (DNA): TGTGCCAGCAGCCCTATGGACGGCCGAGCTAACTATGGCTACACCTTC. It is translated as CASSPMDGRANYGYTF.

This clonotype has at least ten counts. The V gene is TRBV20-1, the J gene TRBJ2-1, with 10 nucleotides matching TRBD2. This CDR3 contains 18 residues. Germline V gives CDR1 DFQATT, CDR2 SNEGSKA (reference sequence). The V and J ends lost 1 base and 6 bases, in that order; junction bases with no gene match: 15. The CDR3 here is CSARAPGLAGVFSNEQFF. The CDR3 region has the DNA TGCAGTGCTAGAGCCCCGGGGCTAGCGGGAGTTTTTAGCAATGAGCAGTTCTTC.

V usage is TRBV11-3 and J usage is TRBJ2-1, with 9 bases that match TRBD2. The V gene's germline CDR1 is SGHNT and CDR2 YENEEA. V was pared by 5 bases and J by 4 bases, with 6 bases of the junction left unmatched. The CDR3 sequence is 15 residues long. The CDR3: CASSRSLAGYNEQFF. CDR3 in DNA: TGTGCCAGCAGCCGGTCGCTAGCGGGATACAATGAGCAGTTCTTC. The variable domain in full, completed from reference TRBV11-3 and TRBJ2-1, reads EAGVVQSPRYKIIEKKQPVAFWCNPISGHNTLYWYLQNLGQGPELLIRYENEEAVDDSQLPKDRFSAERLKGVDSTLKIQPAELGDSAVYLCASSRSLAGYNEQFFGPGTRLTVL.

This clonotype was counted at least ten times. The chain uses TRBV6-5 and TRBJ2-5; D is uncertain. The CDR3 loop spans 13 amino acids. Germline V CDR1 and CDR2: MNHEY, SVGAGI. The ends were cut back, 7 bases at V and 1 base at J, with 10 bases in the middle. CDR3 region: CASTHRTQETQYF. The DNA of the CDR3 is TGTGCCAGCACCCACAGAACCCAAGAGACCCAGTACTTC.

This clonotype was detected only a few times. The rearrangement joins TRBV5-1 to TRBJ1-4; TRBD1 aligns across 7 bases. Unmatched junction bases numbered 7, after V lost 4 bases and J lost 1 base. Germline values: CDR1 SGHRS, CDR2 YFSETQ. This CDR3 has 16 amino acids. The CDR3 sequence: CASSRGQEGTNEKLFF. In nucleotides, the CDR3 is TGCGCCAGCAGCCGCGGACAGGAAGGAACTAATGAAAAACTGTTTTTT.

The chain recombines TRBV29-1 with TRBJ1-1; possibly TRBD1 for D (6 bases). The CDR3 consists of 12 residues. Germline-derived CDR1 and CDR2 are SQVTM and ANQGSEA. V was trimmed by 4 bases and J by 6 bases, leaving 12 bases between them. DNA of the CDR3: TGCAGCGTTGGAGGACAGTCCCCTGAAGCTTTCTTT. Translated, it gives CSVGGQSPEAFF.

Written as DNA, the CDR3 is TGTGCCAGCAGTTACTCGATAACGGCTGAAGCTTTCTTT. Its protein is CASSYSITAEAFF. V is TRBV6-6 and J is TRBJ1-1, with unresolved D. The germline V gene encodes CDR1 MNHNY and CDR2 SVGAGI (reference sequence). Deletions cut 0 bases from V and 6 bases from J, with 8 bases between. This CDR3 is 13 amino acids long.

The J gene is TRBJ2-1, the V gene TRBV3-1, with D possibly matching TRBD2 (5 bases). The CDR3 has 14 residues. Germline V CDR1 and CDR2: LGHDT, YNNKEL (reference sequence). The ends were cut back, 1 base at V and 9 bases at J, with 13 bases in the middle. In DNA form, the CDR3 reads TGTGCCAGCAGCCAAGGGTTTGAGGGCGGTGAGCAGTTCTTC. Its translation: CASSQGFEGGEQFF.

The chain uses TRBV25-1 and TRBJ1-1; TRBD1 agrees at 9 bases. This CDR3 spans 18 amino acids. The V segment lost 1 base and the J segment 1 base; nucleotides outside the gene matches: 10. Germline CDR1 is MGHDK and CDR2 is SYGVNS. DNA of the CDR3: TGTGCCAGCAGTGAATCGGCGTTCCGGGACAGGGAGAACACTGAAGCTTTCTTT. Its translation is CASSESAFRDRENTEAFF. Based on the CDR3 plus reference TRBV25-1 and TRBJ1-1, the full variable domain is EADIYQTPRYLVIGTGKKITLECSQTMGHDKMYWYQQDPGMELHLIHYSYGVNSTEKGDLSSESTVSRIRTEHFPLTLESARPSHTSQYLCASSESAFRDRENTEAFFGQGTRLTVV.

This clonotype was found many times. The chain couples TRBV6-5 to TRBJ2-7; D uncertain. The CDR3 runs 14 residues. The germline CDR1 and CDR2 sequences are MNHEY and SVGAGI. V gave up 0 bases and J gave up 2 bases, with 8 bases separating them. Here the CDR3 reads CASSYSSRAYEQYF. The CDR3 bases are TGTGCCAGCAGTTACTCGAGTCGGGCCTACGAGCAGTACTTC.